This is a list of T cell receptor beta chains from one sample in a study of blood T cell repertoires in COVID-19. Clones were sequenced by immunoSEQ multiplex PCR, and TCRdb holds only the in-frame ones, with some missing. The sample holds some 400,000 clones; 75% to 90% are singletons and the top ten take roughly 1.1%. The sequencing input was PBMCs or T cells enriched from blood (not recorded which). The origin of the receptors is a young man who had recovered from COVID-19. The CDR3 runs from the conserved cysteine through the conserved F or W. Clone size is not always given. Where it is, it says once, few, many or a class for expanded clones.

J gene | V gene | clone size | CDR3 protein
TRBJ1-5 | TRBV2 | NA | CASSGISGGDQPQHF
TRBJ2-1 | TRBV5-8 | NA | CASSLGKGQHYNEQFF
TRBJ2-5 | TRBV7-9 | NA | CASSVQGLQETQYF
TRBJ1-6 | TRBV6-5 | NA | CASSRKTDSPLHF
TRBJ2-1 | TRBV20-1 | NA | CSARQGYEQFF
TRBJ1-1 | TRBV18 | NA | CASSPRTGNEAFF
TRBJ2-7 | TRBV4-1 | NA | CASSQDQGSYEQYF
TRBJ2-7 | TRBV28 | NA | CASGRVEQYF
TRBJ2-7 | TRBV6-1 | NA | CASSEGGLKTYEQYF
TRBJ1-1 | TRBV18 | NA | CASSQTTGGPEAFF
TRBJ2-2 | TRBV10-1 | NA | CASSPSKGDGGELFF
TRBJ2-7 | TRBV6-5 | NA | CASGHVRRDSYEQYF
TRBJ2-2 | TRBV6-5 | NA | CASSGQPSNTGELFF
TRBJ1-6 | TRBV27 | NA | CASSLTLRHSPLHF
TRBJ2-5 | TRBV7-8 | NA | CASSSRDRGPKTQYF
TRBJ1-6 | TRBV28 | NA | CASSLGLGGVSPLHF
TRBJ2-7 | TRBV6-2/TRBV6-3 | NA | CASSYAERWIYEQYF
TRBJ1-1 | TRBV2 | NA | CASRSRVGNTEAFF
TRBJ2-7 | TRBV5-1 | NA | CASSIRQGNYEQYF
TRBJ2-3 | TRBV29-1 | NA | CSTRLESDTQYF
TRBJ1-5 | TRBV11-2 | NA | CASSSGTGLHQPQHF
TRBJ1-3 | TRBV6-5 | NA | CASYTGNTIYF
TRBJ1-2 | TRBV19 | NA | CASSSISTANYGYTF
TRBJ1-6 | TRBV19 | NA | CASSWQGNSPLHF
TRBJ1-1 | TRBV6-5 | NA | CASSIGQGGNTEAFF
TRBJ1-5 | TRBV12-3/TRBV12-4 | NA | CASSPFSNQPQHF
TRBJ2-7 | TRBV3-1/TRBV3-2 | many | CASSQGGRGYEQYF
TRBJ2-7 | TRBV3-1/TRBV3-2 | NA | CASSPRWRGDHEQYF
TRBJ2-1 | TRBV7-2 | once | CASSLVSLNEQFF
TRBJ2-1 | TRBV19 | NA | CASSRILLTYNEQFF
TRBJ1-4 | TRBV5-1 | NA | CASSLQGTNEKLFF
TRBJ1-6 | TRBV9 | NA | CASSVGGLDSPLHF
TRBJ2-5 | TRBV2 | NA | CASSPRVQETQYF
TRBJ2-1 | TRBV19 | NA | CASSMLGTDYNEQFF
TRBJ1-1 | TRBV28 | NA | CASQGDRAFF
TRBJ2-7 | TRBV6-5 | NA | CASTFSGEQYF
TRBJ2-4 | TRBV10-2 | NA | CASSPRGLSMDIQYF
TRBJ2-5 | TRBV5-4 | NA | CASRLGTGESQETQYF
TRBJ2-7 | TRBV6-6 | NA | CASSRASYEQYF
TRBJ2-1 | TRBV18 | NA | CASSLTGTYNEQFF
TRBJ2-7 | TRBV5-6 | NA | CASSFSGGLNEQYF
TRBJ1-1 | TRBV9 | once | CASGTGDDTEAFF
TRBJ1-1 | TRBV10-2 | NA | CASSRDLNTEAFF
TRBJ2-2 | TRBV28 | NA | CASSFASGRAYTGELFF
TRBJ2-7 | TRBV6-5 | once | CASSLAGGPAAEQYF
TRBJ1-5 | TRBV6-6 | NA | CASSRGTSQPQHF
TRBJ2-7 | TRBV18 | few | CASSPRASDSYEQYF
TRBJ2-7 | TRBV5-1 | once | CASSSSAQGTNYEQYF
TRBJ2-2 | TRBV6-5 | once | CASIGTLSTGELFF
TRBJ1-2 | TRBV19 | NA | CASSVDSLYYGYTF
TRBJ2-3 | TRBV27 | NA | CASSPSATTTRDTQYF
TRBJ1-6 | TRBV4-1 | NA | CASSQPDRARNSPLHF
TRBJ2-3 | TRBV12-3/TRBV12-4 | NA | CASSLNSDTQYF